The rows below give T cell receptor beta chains drawn from one sample of a study of cytomegalovirus exposure and HLA in healthy donors. Assay: immunoSEQ multiplex PCR; the TCRdb copy retains only in-frame clones and omits some. The top ten clones hold less than 15% of a sample with 150,000 to 200,000 clones, roughly 74% of them seen once. What was sequenced was PBMCs. The receptor source for this set is a woman under 40 in good health and CMV-seropositive. Both conserved end residues are part of each CDR3. The D gene is left open where the match is weak. Some rows mark clone size as missing; the rest say once, few, many or name a class of expanded clone.

size,D,V,J,CDR3,DNA
few,.,TRBV11-1,TRBJ2-5,CASSLHSLETQYF,TGTGCCAGCAGCTTACACTCCTTGGAGACCCAGTACTTC
few,.,TRBV1,TRBJ2-6,CTSSQKKGLAGGANVLTF,TGCACCAGCAGCCAAAAGAAGGGACTAGCTGGTGGGGCCAACGTCCTGACTTTC
once,.,TRBV28,TRBJ2-2,CASSLGAENTGELFF,TGTGCCAGCAGTTTAGGCGCGGAGAACACCGGGGAGCTGTTTTTT
.,.,TRBV27,TRBJ2-3,CASSTLQGGETDTQYF,TGTGCCAGCAGTACCCTTCAGGGGGGCGAGACAGATACGCAGTATTTT
once,.,TRBV5-1,TRBJ2-7,CASSMDGSYEQYF,TGCGCCAGCAGCATGGACGGCTCCTACGAGCAGTACTTC
.,TRBD1,TRBV11-2,TRBJ2-7,CASSRIDRGSHEQYF,TGTGCCAGCAGCCGTATAGACAGGGGAAGCCACGAGCAGTACTTC
.,.,TRBV7-8,TRBJ1-1,CASSLGQTTEAFF,TGTGCCAGCAGCTTAGGGCAAACGACTGAGGCTTTCTTT
.,.,TRBV11-3,TRBJ2-3,CASSLGGRGTDTQYF,TGTGCCAGCAGCTTAGGGGGGAGGGGGACAGATACGCAGTATTTT
.,.,TRBV10-3,TRBJ1-2,CAISDGVRGGYTF,TGTGCCATCAGTGACGGGGTTCGCGGCGGCTACACCTTC
.,.,TRBV9,TRBJ2-1,CASSGLGGNEQFF,TGTGCCAGCAGCGGTCTAGGAGGGAATGAGCAGTTCTTC
.,.,TRBV19,TRBJ2-2,CASSTQASNTGELFF,TGTGCCAGTAGTACACAGGCATCGAACACCGGGGAGCTGTTTTTT
.,.,TRBV4-3,TRBJ1-1,CASSQDPGRGTEAFF,TGCGCCAGCAGCCAAGACCCCGGAAGAGGCACTGAAGCTTTCTTT
once,.,TRBV23-1,TRBJ2-1,CASSQLDSFYNEQFF,TGCGCCAGCAGTCAATTGGACAGCTTCTACAATGAGCAGTTCTTC
.,.,TRBV30,TRBJ2-7,CAWSEQNYEQYF,TGTGCCTGGAGTGAACAGAACTACGAGCAGTACTTC
.,.,TRBV6-1,TRBJ1-1,CASSLGVSMNTEAFF,TGTGCCAGCAGCCTAGGGGTGAGCATGAACACTGAAGCTTTCTTT
few,TRBD1,TRBV29-1,TRBJ2-3,CSVECRTGLTDTQYF,TGCAGCGTTGAATGCAGGACAGGGCTCACAGATACGCAGTATTTT
.,.,TRBV7-9,TRBJ1-2,CASSLASTELNYGYTF,TGTGCCAGCAGCTTAGCCTCGACAGAACTGAACTATGGCTACACCTTC
few,TRBD1,TRBV6-4,TRBJ2-7,CASRGTVYYEQYF,TGTGCCAGCAGGGGGACAGTTTACTACGAGCAGTACTTC
.,.,TRBV4-1,TRBJ1-2,CASSHRTVLTNYGYTF,TGCGCCAGCAGCCACCGGACAGTATTAACTAACTATGGCTACACCTTC
.,.,TRBV4-3,TRBJ1-5,CASSQDDRVQHQPQHF,TGCGCCAGCAGCCAAGATGACCGGGTGCAGCATCAGCCCCAGCATTTT
.,TRBD1,TRBV5-1,TRBJ1-4,CASSLRVGGNEKLFF,TGCGCCAGCAGCTTAAGGGTAGGGGGCAATGAAAAACTGTTTTTT
.,.,TRBV1,TRBJ2-7,CTSSLPGAGSSYEQYF,TGCACCAGCAGCCTGCCAGGAGCGGGCAGCTCCTACGAGCAGTACTTC
.,TRBD1,TRBV4-2,TRBJ2-5,CASSQGQGAAETQYF,TGTGCCAGCAGCCAGGGGCAGGGGGCGGCAGAGACCCAGTACTTC